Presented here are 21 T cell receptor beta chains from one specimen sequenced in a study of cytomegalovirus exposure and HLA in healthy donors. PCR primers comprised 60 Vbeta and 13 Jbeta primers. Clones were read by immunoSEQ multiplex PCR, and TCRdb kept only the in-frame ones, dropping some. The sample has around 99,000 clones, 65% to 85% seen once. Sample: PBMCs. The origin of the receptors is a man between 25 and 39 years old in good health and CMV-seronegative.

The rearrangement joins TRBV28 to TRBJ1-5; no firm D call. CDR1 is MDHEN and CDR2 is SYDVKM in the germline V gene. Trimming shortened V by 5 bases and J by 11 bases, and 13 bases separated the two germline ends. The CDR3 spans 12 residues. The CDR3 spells CASSSPIESQHF. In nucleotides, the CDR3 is TGTGCCAGCAGTAGCCCAATTGAGTCCCAGCATTTT.

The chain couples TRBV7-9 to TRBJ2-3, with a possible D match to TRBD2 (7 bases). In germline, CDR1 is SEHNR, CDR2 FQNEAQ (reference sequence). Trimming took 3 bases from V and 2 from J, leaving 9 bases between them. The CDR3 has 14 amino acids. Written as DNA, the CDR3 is TGTGCCAGCAGCTTTGCGGGGGCCACAGATACGCAGTATTTT. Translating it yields CASSFAGATDTQYF.

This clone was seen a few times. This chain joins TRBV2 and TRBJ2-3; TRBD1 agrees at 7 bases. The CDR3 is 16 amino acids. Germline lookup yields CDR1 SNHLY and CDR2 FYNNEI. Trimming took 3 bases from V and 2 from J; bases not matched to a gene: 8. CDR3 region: CASSEVTGDPTDTQYF. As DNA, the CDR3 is TGTGCCAGCAGTGAGGTAACAGGGGACCCCACAGATACGCAGTATTTT.

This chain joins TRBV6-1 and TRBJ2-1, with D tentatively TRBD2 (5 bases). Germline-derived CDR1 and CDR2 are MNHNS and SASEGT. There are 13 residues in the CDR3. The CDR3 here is CPPRRAAEGEQFF. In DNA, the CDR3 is TGTCCGCCCCGTCGGGCCGCAGAGGGAGAGCAGTTCTTC.

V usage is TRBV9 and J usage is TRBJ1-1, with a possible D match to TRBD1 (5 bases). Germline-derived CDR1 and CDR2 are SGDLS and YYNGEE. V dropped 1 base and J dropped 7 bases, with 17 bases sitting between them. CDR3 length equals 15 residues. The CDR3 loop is CASSVTPQGRGEAFF. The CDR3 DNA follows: TGTGCCAGCAGCGTAACGCCCCAGGGAAGGGGTGAAGCTTTCTTT. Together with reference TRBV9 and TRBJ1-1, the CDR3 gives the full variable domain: DSGVTQTPKHLITATGQRVTLRCSPRSGDLSVYWYQQSLDQGLQFLIQYYNGEERAKGNILERFSAQQFPDLHSELNLSSLELGDSALYFCASSVTPQGRGEAFFGQGTRLTVV.

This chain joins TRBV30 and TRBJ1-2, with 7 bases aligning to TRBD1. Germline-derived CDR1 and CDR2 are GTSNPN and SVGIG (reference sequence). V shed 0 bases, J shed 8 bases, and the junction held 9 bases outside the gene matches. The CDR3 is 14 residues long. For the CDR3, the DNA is TGTGCCTGGAGTGTAAACAGGGGAGCCTTGGGCTACACCTTC. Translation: CAWSVNRGALGYTF.

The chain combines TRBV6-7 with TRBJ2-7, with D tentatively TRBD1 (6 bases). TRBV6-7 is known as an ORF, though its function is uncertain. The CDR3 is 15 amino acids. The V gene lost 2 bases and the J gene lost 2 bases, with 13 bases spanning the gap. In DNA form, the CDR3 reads TGTGCCAGCAGTTACGGTGCAGGGGAACCCTACGAGCAGTACTTC. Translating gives CASSYGAGEPYEQYF.

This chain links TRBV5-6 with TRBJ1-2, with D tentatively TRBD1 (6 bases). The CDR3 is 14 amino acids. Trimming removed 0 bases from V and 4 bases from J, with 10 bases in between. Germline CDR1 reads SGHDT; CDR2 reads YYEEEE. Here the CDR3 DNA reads TGTGCCAGCAGCTTGGGGACAGCGCGCTATGGCTACACCTTC. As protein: CASSLGTARYGYTF.

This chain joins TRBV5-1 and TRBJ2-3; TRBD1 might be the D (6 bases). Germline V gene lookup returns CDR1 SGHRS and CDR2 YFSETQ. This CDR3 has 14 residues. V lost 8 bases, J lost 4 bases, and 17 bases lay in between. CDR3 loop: CASSSQGSADTQYF. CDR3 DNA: TGCGCCAGTTCTTCCCAGGGGTCGGCAGATACGCAGTATTTT.

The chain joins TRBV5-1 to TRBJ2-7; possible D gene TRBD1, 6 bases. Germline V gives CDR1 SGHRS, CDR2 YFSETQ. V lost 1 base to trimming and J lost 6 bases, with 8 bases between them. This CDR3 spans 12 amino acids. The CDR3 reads CASSLTGTEQYF. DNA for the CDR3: TGCGCCAGCAGCTTGACAGGGACCGAGCAGTACTTC.

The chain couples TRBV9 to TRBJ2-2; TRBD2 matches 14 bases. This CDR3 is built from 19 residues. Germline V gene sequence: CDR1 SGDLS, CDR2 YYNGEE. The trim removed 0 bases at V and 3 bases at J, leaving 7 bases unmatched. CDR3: CASSVDGRGLAGDTGELFF. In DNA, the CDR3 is TGTGCCAGCAGCGTAGACGGAAGGGGACTAGCGGGAGACACCGGGGAGCTGTTTTTT.

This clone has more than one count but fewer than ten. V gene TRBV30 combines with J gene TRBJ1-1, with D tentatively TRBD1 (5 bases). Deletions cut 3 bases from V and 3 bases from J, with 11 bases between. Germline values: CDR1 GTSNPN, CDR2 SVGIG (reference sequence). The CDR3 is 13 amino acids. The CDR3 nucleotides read TGTGCCTGGAGAGCAGGGTGGGACACTGAAGCTTTCTTT. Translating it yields CAWRAGWDTEAFF.

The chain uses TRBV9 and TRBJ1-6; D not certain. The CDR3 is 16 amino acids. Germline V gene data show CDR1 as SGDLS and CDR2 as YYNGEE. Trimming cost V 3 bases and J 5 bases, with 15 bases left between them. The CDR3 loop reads CASSASSGNNNSPLHF. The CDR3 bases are TGTGCCAGCAGCGCCTCCTCCGGGAACAATAATTCACCCCTCCACTTT.

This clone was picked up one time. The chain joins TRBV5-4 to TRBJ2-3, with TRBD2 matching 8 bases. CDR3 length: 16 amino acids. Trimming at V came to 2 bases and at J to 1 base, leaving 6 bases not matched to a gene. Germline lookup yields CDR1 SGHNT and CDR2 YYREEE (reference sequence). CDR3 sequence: CASSLRREVGTDTQYF. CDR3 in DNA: TGTGCCAGCAGCTTAAGGCGGGAGGTCGGCACAGATACGCAGTATTTT. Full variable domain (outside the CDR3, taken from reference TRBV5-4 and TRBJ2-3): ETGVTQSPTHLIKTRGQQVTLRCSSQSGHNTVSWYQQALGQGPQFIFQYYREEENGRGNFPPRFSGLQFPNYSSELNVNALELDDSALYLCASSLRREVGTDTQYFGPGTRLTVL.

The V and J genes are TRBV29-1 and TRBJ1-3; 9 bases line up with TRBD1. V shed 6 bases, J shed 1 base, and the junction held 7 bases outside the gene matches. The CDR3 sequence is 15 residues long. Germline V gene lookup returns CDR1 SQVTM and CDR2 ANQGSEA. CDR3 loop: CSVRTGDFSGNTIYF. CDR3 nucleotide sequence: TGCAGCGTCAGGACAGGGGATTTTTCTGGAAACACCATATATTTT.

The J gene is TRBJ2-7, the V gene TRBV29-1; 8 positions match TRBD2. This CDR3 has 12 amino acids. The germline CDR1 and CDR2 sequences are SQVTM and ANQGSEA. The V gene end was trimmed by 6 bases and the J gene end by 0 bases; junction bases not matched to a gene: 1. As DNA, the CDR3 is TGCAGCGTACGGGAGGGCTCCTACGAGCAGTACTTC. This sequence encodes CSVREGSYEQYF.

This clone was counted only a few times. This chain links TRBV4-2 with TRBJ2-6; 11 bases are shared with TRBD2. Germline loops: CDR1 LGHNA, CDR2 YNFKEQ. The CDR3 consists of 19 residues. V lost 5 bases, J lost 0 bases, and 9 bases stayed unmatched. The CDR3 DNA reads TGTGCCAGCAGCTCGAGGACTAGCGGGTCTAGCTCTGGGGCCAACGTCCTGACTTTC. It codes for CASSSRTSGSSSGANVLTF.

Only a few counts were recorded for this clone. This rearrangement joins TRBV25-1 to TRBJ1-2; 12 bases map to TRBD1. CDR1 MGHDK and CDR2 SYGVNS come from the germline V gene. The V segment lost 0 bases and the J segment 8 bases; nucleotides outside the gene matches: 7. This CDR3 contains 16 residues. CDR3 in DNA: TGTGCCAGCAGTGAATATTCGGGACAGGGGGCGGGAGGCTACACCTTC. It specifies CASSEYSGQGAGGYTF.

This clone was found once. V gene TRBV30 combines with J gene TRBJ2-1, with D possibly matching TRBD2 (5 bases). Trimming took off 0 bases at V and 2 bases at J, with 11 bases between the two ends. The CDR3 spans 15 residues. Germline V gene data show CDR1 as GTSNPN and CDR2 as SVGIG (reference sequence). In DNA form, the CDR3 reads TGTGCCTGGAGTGTGGTACCCGGGACCTACAATGAGCAGTTCTTC. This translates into CAWSVVPGTYNEQFF.

The CDR3, as DNA: TGCGCCAGCAGCGAGACAGTTTCTGGGGCCAACGTCCTGACTTTC. This translates into CASSETVSGANVLTF. The chain recombines TRBV5-1 with TRBJ2-6; TRBD1 might be the D (5 bases). This CDR3 is built from 15 residues. V was cut by 4 bases and J by 1 base, with 9 bases left in between. Germline-derived CDR1 and CDR2 are SGHRS and YFSETQ.

Here the CDR3 reads CASSSAGLAGGRSTDTQYF. The CDR3 DNA reads TGCGCCAGCAGCTCCGCAGGACTAGCGGGAGGCCGTAGCACAGATACGCAGTATTTT. The J gene is TRBJ2-3, the V gene TRBV5-1; the match to TRBD2 covers 14 bases. V dropped 3 bases and J dropped 0; count of bases not matched to a gene: 9. The germline V gene has CDR1 SGHRS and CDR2 YFSETQ. The CDR3 covers 19 residues.